The 5 T cell receptor beta chains below were found in one sample sequenced in a study of blood T cell repertoires in COVID-19. Clones were sequenced by immunoSEQ multiplex PCR, and TCRdb holds only the in-frame ones, with some missing. The sample holds roughly 200,000 clones, roughly three quarters seen once. The specimen sequenced was peripheral blood. The receptors here all came from a woman aged 35 to 49 with COVID-19, enrolled during active disease.

The J gene is TRBJ1-2, the V gene TRBV10-3; D call uncertain. Germline values: CDR1 ENHRY, CDR2 SYGVKD. V lost 8 bases to trimming and J lost 2 bases, with 6 bases between them. The CDR3 consists of 11 residues. CDR3 residues: CAIGQNYGYTF. The CDR3 DNA is TGTGCCATCGGGCAAAACTATGGCTACACCTTC.

J is TRBJ2-3 and V is TRBV5-4; no reliable D call. Germline CDR1 is SGHNT and CDR2 is YYREEE (reference sequence). Trimming removed 4 bases at V and 6 bases at J, with 12 bases between. The CDR3 consists of 13 residues. The DNA of the CDR3 is TGTGCCAGCAGCCTTAAAAACAAGGATACGCAGTATTTT. It is translated as CASSLKNKDTQYF.

This clone was counted only a few times. The CDR3 is CASSVGGGGEVGELFF. The CDR3 bases are TGTGCCAGCAGCGTAGGCGGAGGGGGCGAGGTCGGGGAGCTGTTTTTT. The V call is TRBV9, the J call TRBJ2-2; D may be TRBD1 (7 bases). The CDR3 consists of 16 residues. Looked up from germline, CDR1 is SGDLS and CDR2 is YYNGEE. V lost 0 bases and J 7 bases, leaving 16 bases between the germline ends.

The rearrangement joins TRBV4-3 to TRBJ2-3; TRBD1 might be the D (5 bases). From germline, CDR1 is LGHNA and CDR2 YSLEER. This CDR3 spans 15 amino acids. The V gene lost 4 bases and the J gene lost 1 base, with 12 bases spanning the gap. CDR3 in DNA: TGCGCCAGCAGCCCCAGGGATGGGGGCACAGATACGCAGTATTTT. This sequence encodes CASSPRDGGTDTQYF.

The genes are TRBV30 and TRBJ2-2, with D possibly matching TRBD2 (6 bases). The germline CDR1 and CDR2 sequences are GTSNPN and SVGIG (reference sequence). V was pared by 8 bases and J by 4 bases, with 8 bases between. The CDR3 loop spans 11 amino acids. This CDR3 is CAAGGTGELFF. The DNA of the CDR3 is TGTGCCGCCGGGGGCACCGGGGAGCTGTTTTTT.